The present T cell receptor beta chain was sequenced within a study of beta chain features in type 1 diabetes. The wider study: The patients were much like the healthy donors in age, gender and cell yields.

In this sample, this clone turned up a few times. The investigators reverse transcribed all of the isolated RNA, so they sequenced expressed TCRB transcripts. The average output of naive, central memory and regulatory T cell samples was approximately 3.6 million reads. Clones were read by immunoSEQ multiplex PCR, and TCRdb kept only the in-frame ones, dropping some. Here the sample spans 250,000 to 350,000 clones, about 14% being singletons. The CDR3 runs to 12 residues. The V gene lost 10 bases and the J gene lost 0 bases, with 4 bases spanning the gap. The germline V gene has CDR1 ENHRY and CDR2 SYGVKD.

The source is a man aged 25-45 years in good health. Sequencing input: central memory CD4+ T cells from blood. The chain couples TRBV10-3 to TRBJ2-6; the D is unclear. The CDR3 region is CASSSGANVLTF. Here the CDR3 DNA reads TGTGCCAGCAGCTCTGGGGCCAACGTCCTGACTTTC.